The 12 T cell receptor beta chains reported below all come from one sample, sequenced in a study of cytomegalovirus exposure and HLA in healthy donors. The method was immunoSEQ multiplex PCR; TCRdb's version includes in-frame clones alone and lacks a portion of them. The sample yields 200,000 to 250,000 clones, approximately 87% seen once. The source material was PBMCs. The receptors here all came from a man younger than 35 in good health and CMV-seronegative.

The chain has TRBV5-6 and TRBJ2-7, with 8 bases identical to TRBD2. V shed 0 bases, J shed 5 bases, and the junction held 1 base outside the gene matches. In germline, CDR1 is SGHDT, CDR2 YYEEEE. The CDR3 contains 13 residues. The CDR3, as DNA: TGTGCCAGCAGCTTGGCGGGAGGGGACGAGCAGTACTTC. Translated, it gives CASSLAGGDEQYF. The variable domain in full, with the rest retrieved from reference TRBV5-6 and TRBJ2-7, is DAGVTQSPTHLIKTRGQQVTLRCSPKSGHDTVSWYQQALGQGPQFIFQYYEEEERQRGNFPDRFSGHQFPNYSSELNVNALLLGDSALYLCASSLAGGDEQYFGPGTRLTVT.

The chain uses TRBV5-1 and TRBJ2-5; TRBD1 matches at 7 bases. The CDR3 contains 13 residues. Germline trimming cut 4 bases from V and 4 bases from J; bases unmatched to any gene: 4. The V gene's germline CDR1 is SGHRS and CDR2 YFSETQ. CDR3 sequence (DNA): TGCGCCAGCAGCGGAAGGGGGCCAGAGACCCAGTACTTC. Its protein is CASSGRGPETQYF.

The chain uses TRBV2 and TRBJ1-5; 8 bases match TRBD1. Trimming at V came to 6 bases and at J to 9 bases, leaving 10 bases not matched to a gene. CDR3 length: 14 residues. In germline, CDR1 is SNHLY, CDR2 FYNNEI. CDR3 sequence: CASSAGQGEGPQHF. The CDR3 nucleotides are TGTGCCAGCAGCGCCGGACAGGGAGAGGGGCCCCAGCATTTT.

The V and J genes are TRBV6-6 and TRBJ2-6; D gene unclear. CDR1 and CDR2 (germline): MNHNY, SVGAGI (reference sequence). Trimming cost V 2 bases and J 0 bases, with 8 bases left between them. There are 16 residues in the CDR3. The CDR3 DNA reads as TGTGCCAGCAGTTACAGAGCGAGCTCTGGGGCCAACGTCCTGACTTTC. Translating gives CASSYRASSGANVLTF.

The chain has TRBV4-1 and TRBJ2-3; 8 nucleotides match TRBD1. CDR3 length equals 17 residues. The V and J ends lost 1 base and 7 bases, in that order; junction bases with no gene match: 13. CDR1 is MGHRA and CDR2 is YSYEKL in the germline V gene. The CDR3 DNA reads as TGCGCCAGCAGCCAAGTCGAACAGGGGGATATTTTATATACGCAGTATTTT. As protein: CASSQVEQGDILYTQYF.

The chain joins TRBV5-1 to TRBJ2-3; 10 bases are a match to TRBD2. The CDR3 spans 16 residues. Germline CDR1 and CDR2: SGHRS and YFSETQ. V lost 0 bases to trimming and J lost 6 bases; unmatched junction nucleotides: 7. This CDR3 is CASSLGPSGGGDTQYF. CDR3 DNA: TGCGCCAGCAGCTTGGGTCCTAGCGGGGGCGGGGATACGCAGTATTTT.

The chain is built from TRBV6-6 and TRBJ1-3; D might be TRBD1 (5 bases). CDR3 length: 14 amino acids. Trimming stripped 6 bases from V and 0 bases from J, with 9 bases between. Germline assignment: CDR1 MNHNY and CDR2 SVGAGI (reference sequence). CDR3 amino acids: CASSYQGSGNTIYF. In nucleotides, the CDR3 is TGTGCCAGCAGCTACCAGGGCTCTGGAAACACCATATATTTT.

The chain carries TRBV7-8 and TRBJ2-4; D unresolved. V lost 2 bases and J lost 5, with 7 bases in between. The CDR3 consists of 13 residues. Germline V gene lookup returns CDR1 SGHVS and CDR2 FQNEAQ. In DNA, the CDR3 is TGTGCCAGCAGCTTACCGGGTCAAAACATTCAGTACTTC. Its protein is CASSLPGQNIQYF.

The chain employs TRBV7-2 and TRBJ2-2, with D hard to call. The germline V and J ends were trimmed by 5 bases and 6 bases, with 19 bases remaining between them. CDR1 SGHTA and CDR2 FQGNSA come from the germline V gene. This CDR3 comprises 16 residues. The CDR3 DNA follows: TGTGCCAGCAGCCCCCGTCCATGGCCTCGTCCCGGGGAGCTGTTTTTT. As protein: CASSPRPWPRPGELFF.

In its sample, this clone was seen once. The chain couples TRBV19 to TRBJ2-2, with D perhaps TRBD2 (6 bases). This CDR3 region has 18 residues. In germline, CDR1 is LNHDA, CDR2 SQIVND (reference sequence). Trimming removed 3 bases at V and 3 bases at J, with 20 bases between. CDR3 nucleotide sequence: TGTGCCAGTAGTATCACCAGTTGGGGCGGAGGGTACACCGGGGAGCTGTTTTTT. Amino acids: CASSITSWGGGYTGELFF.

The J gene is TRBJ1-2, the V gene TRBV19; the match to TRBD1 covers 7 bases. CDR1 and CDR2 from the germline V gene are LNHDA and SQIVND (reference sequence). The CDR3 consists of 13 residues. V shed 8 bases and J 4 bases; nucleotides not matched to a gene: 7. CDR3 sequence: CASLQQGTYGYTF. CDR3 DNA sequence: TGTGCCAGTTTACAACAGGGGACCTATGGCTACACCTTC.

The chain has TRBV5-1 and TRBJ2-5; 13 bases line up with TRBD2. The J segment lost 5 bases and the V segment lost 3 bases, leaving 7 bases of the junction unmatched. Germline CDR1 reads SGHRS; CDR2 reads YFSETQ. This CDR3 has 16 amino acids. In DNA, the CDR3 is TGCGCCAGCAGCTCTGGACTAGCGGGAGAAACGGAGACCCAGTACTTC. Translating it yields CASSSGLAGETETQYF.